A single sample gave rise to the 6 T cell receptor beta chains below, sequenced in a study of cytomegalovirus exposure and HLA in healthy donors. Vbeta (60) and Jbeta (13) primers were used in the PCR. Here immunoSEQ multiplex PCR was the method, and the copy in TCRdb shows in-frame clones only, minus some. The sample lists roughly 100,000 clones, roughly 70% seen once, with around 2.8% in the top ten. Specimen: PBMCs. Receptors originate from a male donor in good health and CMV-seropositive.

This clone was picked up a small number of times. One junction end does not reproduce the germline sequence, and a read error may be involved. The chain recombines TRBV7-9 with TRBJ1-1; 7 bases agree with TRBD1. Germline V gives CDR1 SEHNR, CDR2 FQNEAQ (reference sequence). The length of the CDR3 is 15 residues. The CDR3 sequence: CASSQTYGTATSDVF. CDR3 nucleotides: TGTGCCAGCAGCCAAACCTACGGGACAGCTACCTCGGATGTATTT.

This clone was observed once. This chain connects TRBV6-5 to TRBJ1-2, with a possible D match to TRBD1 (6 bases). CDR3 length equals 14 residues. V gave up 3 bases and J gave up 5 bases, with 13 bases separating them. In germline, CDR1 is MNHEY, CDR2 SVGAGI. CDR3 region: CASSYTDSLYGYTF. CDR3 DNA sequence: TGTGCCAGCAGTTATACGGACAGCTTATATGGCTACACCTTC.

The table lists this clone with a count of one. This sequence joins TRBV9 and TRBJ1-3; D gene uncertain. Germline V gene sequence: CDR1 SGDLS, CDR2 YYNGEE. The CDR3 is 15 residues long. V was clipped by 3 bases and J by 3 bases, with 13 bases between them. CDR3 nucleotides: TGTGCCAGCAGCGAGAGATCCAGGAATGGAAACACCATATATTTT. Translation gives CASSERSRNGNTIYF. Supplemented by reference TRBV9 and TRBJ1-3, the full variable domain reads DSGVTQTPKHLITATGQRVTLRCSPRSGDLSVYWYQQSLDQGLQFLIQYYNGEERAKGNILERFSAQQFPDLHSELNLSSLELGDSALYFCASSERSRNGNTIYFGEGSWLTVV.

The chain joins TRBV6-6 to TRBJ1-6, with TRBD1 as a possible D gene (6 bases). Germline V gene data show CDR1 as MNHNY and CDR2 as SVGAGI (reference sequence). The CDR3 contains 15 residues. V lost 0 bases, J lost 10 bases, and 13 bases lay in between. The CDR3 protein is CASSYSGGLGSPLHF. The CDR3 region has the DNA TGTGCCAGCAGTTACTCGGGGGGGCTCGGCTCACCCCTCCACTTT.

This clone was counted a few times. The chain couples TRBV7-2 to TRBJ2-7; D may be TRBD2 (5 bases). The germline CDR1 and CDR2 sequences are SGHTA and FQGNSA. The ends were cut back, 4 bases at V and 3 bases at J, with 10 bases in the middle. The CDR3 has 13 residues. The CDR3 DNA is TGTGCCAGCAGCTCCCCGGGGAACTACGAGCAGTACTTC. As protein: CASSSPGNYEQYF.

This clone was counted a single time. The chain links TRBV5-6 to TRBJ1-2; D unclear. Trimming shortened V by 3 bases and J by 6 bases, and 18 bases separated the two germline ends. The CDR3 contains 15 residues. Germline CDR1 SGHDT, CDR2 YYEEEE. The CDR3 DNA follows: TGTGCCAGCAGCTGGGATAGGCTGTCGCGGGATGGCTACACCTTC. Protein: CASSWDRLSRDGYTF.